This T cell receptor beta chain was identified in a study of T cells in localized non-small cell lung cancer. V was trimmed by 7 bases and J by 0 bases, leaving 15 bases between them. The germline CDR1 and CDR2 sequences are GTSNPN and SVGIG (reference sequence). The CDR3 sequence is 15 residues long. Clones were read by immunoSEQ multiplex PCR, and TCRdb kept only the in-frame ones, dropping some. The profile shows under 55,000 clones, 80% of them singletons. Turning to this clone: The antigen is unknown.

Study findings and constraints: Elevated blood T cell density was associated with longer overall survival.

This TCR came from a woman aged 35 to 69 with stage II lung adenocarcinoma. The V and J genes are TRBV30 and TRBJ1-4, with D maybe TRBD1 (6 bases). The specimen was PBMCs, collected before any cancer treatment. CDR3: CAFTRGGTTNEKLFF. As DNA, the CDR3 is TGTGCCTTCACAAGGGGGGGTACAACTAATGAAAAACTGTTTTTT.